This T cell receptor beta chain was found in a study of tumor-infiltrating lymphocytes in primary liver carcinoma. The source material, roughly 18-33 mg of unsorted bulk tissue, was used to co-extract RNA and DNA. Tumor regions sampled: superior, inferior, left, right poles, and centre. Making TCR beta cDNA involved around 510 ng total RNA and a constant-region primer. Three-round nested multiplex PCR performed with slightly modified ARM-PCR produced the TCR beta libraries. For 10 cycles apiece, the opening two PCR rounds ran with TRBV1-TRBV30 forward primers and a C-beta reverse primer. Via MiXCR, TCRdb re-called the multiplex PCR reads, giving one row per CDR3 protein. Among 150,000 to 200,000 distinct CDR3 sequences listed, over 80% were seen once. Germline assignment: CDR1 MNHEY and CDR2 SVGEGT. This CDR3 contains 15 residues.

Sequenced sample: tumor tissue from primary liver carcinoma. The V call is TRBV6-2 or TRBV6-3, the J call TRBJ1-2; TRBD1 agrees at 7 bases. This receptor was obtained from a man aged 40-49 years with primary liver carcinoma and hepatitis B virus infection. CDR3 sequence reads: CVSSVTGAPNYGYTF. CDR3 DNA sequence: TGTGTTAGCAGCGTTACAGGGGCGCCTAACTATGGCTACACCTTC.